The next 3 T cell receptor beta chains were all read from a single sample in a study of blood T cell repertoires in COVID-19. Profiling relied on immunoSEQ multiplex PCR, and the TCRdb table lists in-frame clones only, not all of them. The sample lists 250,000 to 350,000 clones; more than 70% were seen once. Material for sequencing was PBMCs or T cells enriched from blood (not recorded which). Source of these receptors: a woman between 55 and 75 years old in a cohort exposed to, infected with or recovered from COVID-19 (not recorded which).

The chain has TRBV19 and TRBJ1-2; 8 nucleotides match TRBD1. The CDR3 is 13 residues long. Germline V gives CDR1 LNHDA, CDR2 SQIVND (reference sequence). Trimming at V came to 5 bases and at J to 4 bases, leaving 3 bases not matched to a gene. The CDR3 DNA reads TGTGCCAGTAGTGGACAGGGAGGCTATGGCTACACCTTC. Protein: CASSGQGGYGYTF.

V usage is TRBV19 and J usage is TRBJ1-1, with unresolved D. In germline, CDR1 is LNHDA, CDR2 SQIVND (reference sequence). The CDR3 covers 13 residues. V lost 6 bases, J lost 3 bases, and 11 bases lay in between. The CDR3 DNA reads TGTGCCAGTAGCCGGGAGATTGACACTGAAGCTTTCTTT. Translation: CASSREIDTEAFF.

The rearrangement joins TRBV10-1 to TRBJ2-1; 13 positions match TRBD2. The CDR3 loop spans 15 amino acids. Germline V gene lookup returns CDR1 WNHNN and CDR2 SYGVQD (reference sequence). V dropped 8 bases and J dropped 6; count of bases not matched to a gene: 7. The CDR3 sequence is CASSPGTSGTNEQFF. The CDR3 bases are TGCGCCAGCTCACCCGGGACTAGCGGGACCAATGAGCAGTTCTTC.